What follows describes a single T cell receptor beta chain. Its antigen remains unknown. TCRdb reanalysed the 5' RACE reads using MiXCR and keeps one entry per CDR3 protein. The sample shows approximately 550,000 distinct CDR3 sequences, about 20% of them seen only once. The sample is drawn from a study of identical twins. Study-wide findings and caveats: Cross-sectional statistical analysis was relied on for the conclusions, without the same donors being followed.

The sample was also reused in another study, on yellow fever vaccine responses in identical twins.

Sequencing used CD4+ T cells sorted from blood. The sequence came from a woman under 30 in good health.

For the CDR3, the DNA is TGCGCCAGCGCCTTACAGGGACAGGGGTCCTACGAGCAGTACTTC. Translation gives CASALQGQGSYEQYF. J is TRBJ2-7 and V is TRBV5-1; 10 bases are a match to TRBD1. CDR3 length equals 15 residues. The junction had 8 bases not matched to a gene; V was cut back by 7 bases and J by 1 base. Germline V CDR1 and CDR2: SGHRS, YFSETQ.